The source of this TCR beta chain is a study of blood T cell repertoires in COVID-19. Study-wide background: Whether acute or convalescent, the COVID-19 samples came from the United States, Italy and Spain. PBMCs, B-cell-depleted T cells, or T cells were the source of the cDNA or gDNA that made up the material.

Individuals aged roughly 18 to 95 years were recruited from around 22 US areas. Per the study methods: Quantification of nucleated cells was approximated via reference gene primer amplification. The data were produced by immunoSEQ multiplex PCR, yet TCRdb's version contains in-frame clones alone and is incomplete. That table supplies the V and J calls and clone size; D and trimming were determined from the DNA. The table records fewer than 150,000 clones, approximately 87% of them present only once. V lost 8 bases and J 6 bases, leaving 13 bases between the germline ends. CDR3 size: 11 residues. Per germline, CDR1 DFQATT and CDR2 SNEGSKA (reference sequence).

The chain combines TRBV20-1 with TRBJ1-2; D remains unclear. This TCR was sampled from a man aged 45 to 65 in a cohort exposed to, infected with or recovered from COVID-19 (not recorded which). Sequencing was carried out using PBMCs or T cells enriched from blood (not recorded which). For the CDR3, the DNA is TGCAGTTCGCCGGGATTTGATGGCTACACCTTC. Amino acids: CSSPGFDGYTF.